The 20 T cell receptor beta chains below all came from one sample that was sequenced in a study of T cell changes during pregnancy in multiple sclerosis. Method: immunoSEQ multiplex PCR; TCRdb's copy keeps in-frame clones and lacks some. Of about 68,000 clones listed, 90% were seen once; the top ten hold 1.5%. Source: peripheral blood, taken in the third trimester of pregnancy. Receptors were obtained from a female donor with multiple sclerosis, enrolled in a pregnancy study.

Here the CDR3 reads CASSPLPGLAGETQYF. The DNA for the CDR3 is TGCGCCAGCAGCCCCCTTCCGGGACTAGCGGGAGAGACCCAGTACTTC. This rearrangement joins TRBV5-1 to TRBJ2-5; 12 bases agree with TRBD2. With 4 bases clipped from V and 4 bases from J, the junction kept 8 bases outside the gene matches. The CDR3 has 16 residues. Per germline, CDR1 SGHRS and CDR2 YFSETQ.

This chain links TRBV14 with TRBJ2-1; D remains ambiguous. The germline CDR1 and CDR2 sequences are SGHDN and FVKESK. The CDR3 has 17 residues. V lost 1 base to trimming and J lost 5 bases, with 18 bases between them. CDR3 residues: CASSQGPDSRAHNEQFF. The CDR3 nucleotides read TGTGCCAGCAGCCAAGGCCCCGACTCTCGAGCTCACAATGAGCAGTTCTTC.

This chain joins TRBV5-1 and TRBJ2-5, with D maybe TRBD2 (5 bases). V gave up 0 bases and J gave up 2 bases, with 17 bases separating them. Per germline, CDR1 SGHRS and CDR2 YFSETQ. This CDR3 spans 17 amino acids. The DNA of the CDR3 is TGCGCCAGCAGCTTGGGGGTGGACTCGCGCATGCAAGAGACCCAGTACTTC. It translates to CASSLGVDSRMQETQYF.

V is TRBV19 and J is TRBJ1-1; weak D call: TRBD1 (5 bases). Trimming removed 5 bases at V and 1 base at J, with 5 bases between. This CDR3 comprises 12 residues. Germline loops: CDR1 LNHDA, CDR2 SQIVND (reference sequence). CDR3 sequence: CASSQGNTEAFF. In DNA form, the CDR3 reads TGTGCCAGTAGTCAGGGGAACACTGAAGCTTTCTTT.

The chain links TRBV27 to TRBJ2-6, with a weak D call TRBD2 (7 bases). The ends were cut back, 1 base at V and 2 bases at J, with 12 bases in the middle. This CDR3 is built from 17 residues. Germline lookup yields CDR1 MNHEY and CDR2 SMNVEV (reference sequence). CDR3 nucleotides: TGTGCCAGCAGTTTATGGGGGGGGCGCACTGGGGCCAACGTCCTGACTTTC. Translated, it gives CASSLWGGRTGANVLTF. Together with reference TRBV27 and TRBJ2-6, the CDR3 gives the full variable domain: EAQVTQNPRYLITVTGKKLTVTCSQNMNHEYMSWYRQDPGLGLRQIYYSMNVEVTDKGDVPEGYKVSRKEKRNFPLILESPSPNQTSLYFCASSLWGGRTGANVLTFGAGSRLTVL.

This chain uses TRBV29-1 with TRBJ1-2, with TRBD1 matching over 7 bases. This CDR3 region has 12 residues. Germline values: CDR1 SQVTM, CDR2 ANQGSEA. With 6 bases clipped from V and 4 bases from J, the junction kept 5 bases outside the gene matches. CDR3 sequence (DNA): TGCAGCGTCGCGGACAGGTTCTATGGCTACACCTTC. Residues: CSVADRFYGYTF.

In DNA, the CDR3 is TGTGCCAGTACTTGGGGACGGGAGCGAGATGAGCAGTTCTTC. Residues: CASTWGRERDEQFF. The V and J genes are TRBV19 and TRBJ2-1; D is perhaps TRBD2 (6 bases). Germline values: CDR1 LNHDA, CDR2 SQIVND (reference sequence). Trimming shortened V by 7 bases and J by 8 bases, and 18 bases separated the two germline ends. CDR3 length: 14 residues.

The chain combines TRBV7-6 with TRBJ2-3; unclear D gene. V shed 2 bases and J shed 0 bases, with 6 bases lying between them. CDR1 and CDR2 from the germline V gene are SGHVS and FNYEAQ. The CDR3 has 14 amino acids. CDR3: CASSLSRSTDTQYF. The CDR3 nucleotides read TGTGCCAGCAGCTTATCACGGAGCACAGATACGCAGTATTTT. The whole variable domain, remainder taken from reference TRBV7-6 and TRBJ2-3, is GAGVSQSPRYKVTKRGQDVALRCDPISGHVSLYWYRQALGQGPEFLTYFNYEAQQDKSGLPNDRFSAERPEGSISTLTIQRTEQRDSAMYRCASSLSRSTDTQYFGPGTRLTVL.

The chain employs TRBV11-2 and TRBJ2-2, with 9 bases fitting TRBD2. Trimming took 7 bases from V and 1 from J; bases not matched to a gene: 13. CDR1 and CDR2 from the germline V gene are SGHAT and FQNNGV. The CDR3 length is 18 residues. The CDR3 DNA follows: TGTGCCAGCACTCCCGGGACTAGCTACGATTGGAACACCGGGGAGCTGTTTTTT. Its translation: CASTPGTSYDWNTGELFF.

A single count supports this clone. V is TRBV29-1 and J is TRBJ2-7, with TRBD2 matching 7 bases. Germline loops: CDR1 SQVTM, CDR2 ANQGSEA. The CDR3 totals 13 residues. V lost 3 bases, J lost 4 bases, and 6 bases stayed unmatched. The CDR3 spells CSVDEGLGYEQYF. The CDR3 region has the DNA TGCAGCGTTGACGAAGGACTAGGGTACGAGCAGTACTTC.

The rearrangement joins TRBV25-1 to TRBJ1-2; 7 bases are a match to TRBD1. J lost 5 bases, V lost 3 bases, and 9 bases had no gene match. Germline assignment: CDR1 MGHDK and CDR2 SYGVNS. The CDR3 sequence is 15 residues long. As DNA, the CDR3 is TGTGCCAGCAGTGATGCGGGACAGACGAAATATGGCTACACCTTC. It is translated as CASSDAGQTKYGYTF.

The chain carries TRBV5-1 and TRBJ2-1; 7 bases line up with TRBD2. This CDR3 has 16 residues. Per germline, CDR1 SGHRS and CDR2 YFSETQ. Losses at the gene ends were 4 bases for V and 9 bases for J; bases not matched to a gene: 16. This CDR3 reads CASSLLGDYTMVEQFF. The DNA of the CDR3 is TGCGCCAGCAGCCTCCTGGGGGACTATACCATGGTTGAGCAGTTCTTC.

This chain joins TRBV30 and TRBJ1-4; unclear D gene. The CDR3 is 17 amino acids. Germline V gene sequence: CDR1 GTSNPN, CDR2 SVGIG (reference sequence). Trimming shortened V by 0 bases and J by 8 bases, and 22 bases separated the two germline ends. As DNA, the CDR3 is TGTGCCTGGAGTGTACACTACAGTCCCGAGGGTAAAGAAAAACTGTTTTTT. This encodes CAWSVHYSPEGKEKLFF.

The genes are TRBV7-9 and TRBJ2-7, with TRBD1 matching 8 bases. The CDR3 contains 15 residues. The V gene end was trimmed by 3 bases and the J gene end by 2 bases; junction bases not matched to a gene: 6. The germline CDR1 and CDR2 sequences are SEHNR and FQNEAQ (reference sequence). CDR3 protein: CASSFPGTGPYEQYF. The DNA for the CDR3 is TGTGCCAGCAGCTTTCCCGGGACAGGACCCTACGAGCAGTACTTC.

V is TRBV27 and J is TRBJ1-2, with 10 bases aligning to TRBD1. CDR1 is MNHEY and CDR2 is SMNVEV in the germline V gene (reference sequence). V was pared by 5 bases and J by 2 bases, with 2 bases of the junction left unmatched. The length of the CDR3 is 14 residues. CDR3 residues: CASSPGQGNYGYTF. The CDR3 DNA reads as TGTGCCAGCAGTCCGGGACAGGGGAACTATGGCTACACCTTC.

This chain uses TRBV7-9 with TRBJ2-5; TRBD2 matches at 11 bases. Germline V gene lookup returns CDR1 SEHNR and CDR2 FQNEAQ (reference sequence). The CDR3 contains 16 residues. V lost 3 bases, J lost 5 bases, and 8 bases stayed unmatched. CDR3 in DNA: TGTGCCAGCAGCTTTCTGATGGGACTAGCGGAGGAGACCCAGTACTTC. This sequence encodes CASSFLMGLAEETQYF. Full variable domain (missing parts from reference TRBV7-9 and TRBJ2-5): DTGVSQNPRHKITKRGQNVTFRCDPISEHNRLYWYRQTLGQGPEFLTYFQNEAQLEKSRLLSDRFSAERPKGSFSTLEIQRTEQGDSAMYLCASSFLMGLAEETQYFGPGTRLLVL.

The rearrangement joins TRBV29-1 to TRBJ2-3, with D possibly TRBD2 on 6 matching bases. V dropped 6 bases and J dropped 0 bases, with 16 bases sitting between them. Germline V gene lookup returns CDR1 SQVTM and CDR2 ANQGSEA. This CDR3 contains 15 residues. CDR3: CSVQKLAQSTDTQYF. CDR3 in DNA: TGCAGCGTACAGAAACTAGCACAAAGCACAGATACGCAGTATTTT.

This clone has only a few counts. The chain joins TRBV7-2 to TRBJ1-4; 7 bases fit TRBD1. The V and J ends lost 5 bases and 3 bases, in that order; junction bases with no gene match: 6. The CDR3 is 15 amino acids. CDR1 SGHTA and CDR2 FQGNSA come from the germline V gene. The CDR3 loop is CASSPTGTANEKLFF. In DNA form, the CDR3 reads TGTGCCAGCAGCCCCACCGGGACAGCTAATGAAAAACTGTTTTTT.

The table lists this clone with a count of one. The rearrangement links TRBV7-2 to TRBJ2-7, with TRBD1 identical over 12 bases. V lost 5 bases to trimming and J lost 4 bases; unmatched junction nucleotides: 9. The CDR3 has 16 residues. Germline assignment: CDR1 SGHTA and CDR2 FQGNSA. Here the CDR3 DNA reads TGTGCCAGCAGCCCAGGCGGGACAGGGGGCTTGTACGAGCAGTACTTC. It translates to CASSPGGTGGLYEQYF.

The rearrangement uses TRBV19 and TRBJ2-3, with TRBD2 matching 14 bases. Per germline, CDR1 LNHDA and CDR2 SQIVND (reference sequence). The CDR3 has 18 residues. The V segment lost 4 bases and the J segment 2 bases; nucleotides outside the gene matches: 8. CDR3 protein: CASSTGLAGGSLTDTQYF. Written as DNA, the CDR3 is TGTGCCAGTAGTACCGGACTAGCGGGAGGATCCCTCACAGATACGCAGTATTTT.